A single sample gave rise to the 9 T cell receptor beta chains below, sequenced in a study of metastatic and nonmetastatic thyroid tumors. TCRdb re-analyzed the PCR reads using MiXCR. The table has roughly 89,000 clones, approximately 12% seen once; the top ten hold roughly 9.1%. Thyroid surgery had not been preceded by any treatment in any patient. Sequencing was performed on tumor tissue. All receptors derive from a female donor with papillary thyroid cancer or a benign thyroid nodule (not recorded which). Some clones in this sample may be carry-over from other donors' samples.

The sample holds a few counts of this clone. A read error may be the cause here, since a much bigger clone is one base away. This chain links TRBV6-2 or TRBV6-3 with TRBJ1-4; tentative D call: TRBD1 (5 bases). The CDR3 contains 16 residues. Germline values: CDR1 MNHEY, CDR2 SVGEGT. V was shortened by 4 bases and J by 5 bases, with 17 bases between the two germline ends. The CDR3 protein is CASSSERGGGNEKLFF. The CDR3, as DNA: TGTGCCAGCAGTTCCGAGCGGGGCGGAGGAAATGAAAAACTGTTTTTT.

This clone was seen at least ten times. V gene TRBV6-2 or TRBV6-3 combines with J gene TRBJ2-1; 9 bases are shared with TRBD2. V lost 5 bases to trimming and J lost 6 bases; unmatched junction nucleotides: 11. Germline-derived CDR1 and CDR2 are MNHEY and SVGEGT. This CDR3 is 16 amino acids long. CDR3 in amino acids: CASSDPLAGAFNEQFF. CDR3 coding DNA: TGTGCCAGCAGTGACCCCTTAGCGGGAGCTTTCAATGAGCAGTTCTTC.

Note on this clone: Being one base from a much bigger clone, this may be a read error. The chain combines TRBV11-2 with TRBJ2-1; D call uncertain. V lost 7 bases and J 10 bases, leaving 11 bases between the germline ends. CDR3 length equals 11 residues. CDR1 SGHAT and CDR2 FQNNGV come from the germline V gene. This chain's CDR3 is CASIQAWEQFF. The CDR3 nucleotides read TGTGCCAGCATCCAAGCATGGGAGCAGTTCTTC.

As concerns this clone: A junction boundary mismatches the germline segment, possibly from a read error. The chain recombines TRBV20-1 with TRBJ2-7, with TRBD2 identical over 8 bases. CDR3 length: 14 residues. Germline V CDR1 and CDR2: DFQATT, SNEGSKA (reference sequence). In nucleotides, the CDR3 is TGCAGTTCTAGAGAAGGACTAGCTGGCTACGGGCAGTACTTC. Translated, it gives CSSREGLAGYGQYF.

CDR3 sequence reads: CASSLGGVSYNEQFF. The CDR3 DNA reads as TGTGCCAGCAGCTTGGGAGGGGTGTCCTACAATGAGCAGTTCTTC. J is TRBJ2-1 and V is TRBV5-4; D is tentatively TRBD1 or TRBD2 (5 bases each). V shed 0 bases and J shed 1 base, with 8 bases lying between them. The CDR3 has 15 amino acids. Per the germline V gene, CDR1 is SGHNT and CDR2 is YYREEE (reference sequence).

As for this clone: Germline and junction disagree at one end, which may indicate a read error. This chain connects TRBV7-3 to TRBJ2-7, with D hard to call. CDR3 size: 14 residues. Looked up from germline, CDR1 is SGHTA and CDR2 is FQGTGA. CDR3 sequence: CASSLGSPPYDQYF. CDR3 DNA: TGTGCCAGCAGCTTGGGCTCACCTCCCTACGATCAGTACTTC.

On this clone itself: With a much larger clone just one base away, this may be a read error. The chain recombines TRBV19 with TRBJ1-3; 8 nucleotides match TRBD1. The CDR3 totals 16 residues. CDR1 is LNHDA and CDR2 is SQIVND in the germline V gene (reference sequence). V trimming: 7 bases; J trimming: 0 bases; junction bases outside the gene matches: 8. The CDR3: CASIDRGSFSGNTIYF. As DNA, the CDR3 is TGTGCCAGTATCGACAGGGGAAGTTTCTCTGGAAACACCATATATTTT.

By proportion, this clone is medium-sized. This chain uses TRBV2 with TRBJ2-6, with a weak D call TRBD2 (6 bases). V lost 8 bases to trimming and J lost 4 bases, with 18 bases between them. The CDR3 has 16 amino acids. Germline V gives CDR1 SNHLY, CDR2 FYNNEI. The CDR3 is CASGGESISGANVLTF. The CDR3 nucleotides are TGTGCCAGCGGCGGGGAGTCGATTTCCGGGGCCAACGTCCTGACTTTC.

This clone has ten or more counts. The chain joins TRBV5-5 to TRBJ1-2; D perhaps matches TRBD1 (6 bases). Trimming pared 0 bases from V and 4 bases from J, leaving 13 bases between. Looked up from germline, CDR1 is SGHKS and CDR2 is YYEKEE (reference sequence). The CDR3 is 15 amino acids. The CDR3 DNA sequence: TGTGCCAGCAGCTTGGACGCCTGGGACACCTATGGCTACACCTTC. This gives the protein CASSLDAWDTYGYTF.